This TCR beta chain was sequenced during a study of low-dose radiotherapy and immunotherapy resistance in tumors. Study details: Cohort 1 got 0.5 Gy per fraction every 2 weeks, 6.5 Gy in total.

The time point is: after trial treatment. Sample treatment: LDRT plus nivolumab, ipilimumab, low-dose cyclophosphamide and aspirin (RACIN trial). Donors were dosed with nivolumab and ipilimumab; they also received aspirin, low-dose cyclophosphamide and low-dose radiotherapy. This clonotype was counted at least ten times. Germline loops: CDR1 SGHTA, CDR2 FQGTGA. The CDR3 is 17 residues long. The trim removed 5 bases at V and 2 bases at J, leaving 13 bases unmatched. Gene-specific TRAV and TRBV primers were used for first-strand cDNA, covering alpha and beta chains. With a constant-region primer and a V-primer adapter, TCRs were subjected to roughly 20 PCR cycles of amplification. TCRdb ran MiXCR on the reads and lists one entry per CDR3 protein. The sample lists roughly 100,000 distinct CDR3 sequences, more than 20% occurring once.

This TCR derives from a female donor with ovarian cancer. The source material was PBMCs, sampled after low-dose radiotherapy plus immunotherapy. The chain joins TRBV7-3 to TRBJ2-3; TRBD2 matches 7 bases. CDR3 nucleotides: TGTGCCAGCAGCCCCGATCTGACCCTAGCGGACACAGATACGCAGTATTTT. Translation: CASSPDLTLADTDTQYF.